Listed below are T cell receptor beta chains from one sample, sequenced in a study of T cell changes during pregnancy in multiple sclerosis. The protocol was immunoSEQ multiplex PCR, while the TCRdb copy is restricted to in-frame clones and leaves out a portion. The repertoire holds under 100,000 clones, with approximately 94% as singletons. Sequenced material: peripheral blood, taken in the third trimester of pregnancy. The receptors derive from a female donor with multiple sclerosis, enrolled in a pregnancy study. Each CDR3 is given with its conserved first and last residue. D genes are given only for firm matches.

TRBV5-5	TRBJ1-6	TRBD1	TGTGCCAGCAGACCTACGACAGGGGACAATTCACCCCTCCACTTT	CASRPTTGDNSPLHF
TRBV11-2	TRBJ2-2	TRBD1	TGTGCCAGCAGCTTTTTTACAGGGGCGAACACCGGGGAGCTGTTTTTT	CASSFFTGANTGELFF
TRBV5-6	TRBJ2-2	NA	TGTGCCAGCAGCTTGTTCCGGGGGAACACCGGGGAGCTGTTTTTT	CASSLFRGNTGELFF
TRBV19	TRBJ2-1	NA	TGTGCCAGTAGTCCGTTCCGTGGGGGCCGCTCCTACAATGAGCAGTTCTTC	CASSPFRGGRSYNEQFF
TRBV6-1	TRBJ2-1	NA	TGTGCCAGCAGTGGGACTCCGGATCGGGGCTCCTACAATGAGCAGTTCTTC	CASSGTPDRGSYNEQFF
TRBV7-2	TRBJ2-1	NA	TGTGCCAGCAGCTTAGAGTGGCTGGGGGCGGAGCAGTTCTTC	CASSLEWLGAEQFF
TRBV5-4	TRBJ2-1	TRBD1	TGTGCCAGCAGCGGACGACAGGGGCGAAATGAGCAGTTCTTC	CASSGRQGRNEQFF
TRBV5-6	TRBJ2-7	TRBD2	TGTGCCAGCAGCTTGACTAGCGGGGATGGTGGGAAGCAGTACTTC	CASSLTSGDGGKQYF
TRBV15	TRBJ1-2	NA	TGTGCCACCAGCAGAGATTGGATGGGGAGAGGGAGTACCTATAGCTACACCTTC	CATSRDWMGRGSTYSYTF
TRBV7-2	TRBJ2-5	NA	TGTGCCAGCAGCCGACCCCAGGGTGGGGGCAGCGGGACCCAGTACTTC	CASSRPQGGGSGTQYF
TRBV6-1	TRBJ1-5	TRBD1	TGTGCCAGCACCCTTGGACAGGTCAATCAGCCCCAGCATTTT	CASTLGQVNQPQHF
TRBV19	TRBJ1-5	NA	TGTGCCAGTAGTATAGATACTTACTATCAGCCCCAGCATTTT	CASSIDTYYQPQHF
TRBV27	TRBJ2-7	TRBD1	TGTGCCAGCAGTCGACAGGGGGCGAGGGAGCAGTACTTC	CASSRQGAREQYF
TRBV2	TRBJ1-4	TRBD1	TGTGCCAGCAGTGAAGCTTGGTTAGGGACAGGGGCCGCAAAACTGTTTTTT	CASSEAWLGTGAAKLFF
TRBV4-1	TRBJ1-1	TRBD1	TGCGCCAGCAGCCAAAGGGACAGGGGAACGGGGACTGAAGCTTTCTTT	CASSQRDRGTGTEAFF
TRBV12-2	TRBJ1-2	NA	TGTGCAAGTCGCTTAACAGCCATCCCGCACCCAGCCCCCTATGGCTACACCTTC	CASRLTAIPHPAPYGYTF
TRBV7-2	TRBJ2-1	TRBD2	TGTGCCAGCAGCCTAAACCCGACTAGCGGGGCGTACAATGAGCAGTTCTTC	CASSLNPTSGAYNEQFF
TRBV30	TRBJ1-5	NA	TGTGCCTGGGGACAGTCTTTCAATCAGCCCCAGCATTTT	CAWGQSFNQPQHF
TRBV4-2	TRBJ1-2	NA	TGTGCCAGCAGCCATGGAAACAGTTCTCCTGGCTACACCTTC	CASSHGNSSPGYTF
TRBV5-4	TRBJ1-4	TRBD1	TGTGCCAGCAGCGAGGGACAGAAAAAACTGTTTTTT	CASSEGQKKLFF
TRBV19	TRBJ1-5	NA	TGTGCCAGTAGTATAGCCGGGGGCAATCAGCCCCAGCATTTT	CASSIAGGNQPQHF
TRBV7-8	TRBJ1-5	NA	TGTGCCAGCAGCCCTATACTTCGGGGGGCCCGCAATCAGCCCCAGCATTTT	CASSPILRGARNQPQHF